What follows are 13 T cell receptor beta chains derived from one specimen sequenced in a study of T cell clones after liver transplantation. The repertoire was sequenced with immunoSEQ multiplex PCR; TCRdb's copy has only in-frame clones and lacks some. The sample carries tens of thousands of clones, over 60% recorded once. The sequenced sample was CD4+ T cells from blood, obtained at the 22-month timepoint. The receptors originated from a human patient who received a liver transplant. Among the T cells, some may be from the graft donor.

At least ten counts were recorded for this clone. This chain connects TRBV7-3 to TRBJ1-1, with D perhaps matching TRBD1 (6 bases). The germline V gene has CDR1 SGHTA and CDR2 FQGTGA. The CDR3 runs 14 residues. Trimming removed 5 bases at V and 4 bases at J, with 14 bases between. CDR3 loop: CASSVQGHGTEAFF. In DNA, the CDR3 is TGTGCCAGCAGCGTACAGGGCCATGGCACTGAAGCTTTCTTT.

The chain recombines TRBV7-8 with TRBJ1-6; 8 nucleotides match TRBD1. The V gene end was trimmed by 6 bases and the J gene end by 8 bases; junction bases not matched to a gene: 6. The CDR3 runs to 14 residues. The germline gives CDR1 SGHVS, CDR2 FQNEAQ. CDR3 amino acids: CASRPDRAHSPLHF. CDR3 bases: TGTGCCAGCAGACCGGACAGGGCTCATTCACCCCTCCACTTT.

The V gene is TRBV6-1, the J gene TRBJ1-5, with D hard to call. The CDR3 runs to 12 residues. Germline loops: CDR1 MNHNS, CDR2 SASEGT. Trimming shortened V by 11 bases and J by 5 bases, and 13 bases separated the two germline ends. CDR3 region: CAGGRKDQPQHF. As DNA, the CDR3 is TGTGCCGGAGGTAGGAAGGATCAGCCCCAGCATTTT.

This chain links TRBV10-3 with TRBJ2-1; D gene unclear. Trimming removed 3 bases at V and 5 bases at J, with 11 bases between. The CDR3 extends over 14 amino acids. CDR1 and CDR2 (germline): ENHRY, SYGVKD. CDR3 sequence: CAISEWQEDNEQFF. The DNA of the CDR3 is TGTGCCATCAGTGAATGGCAGGAAGACAATGAGCAGTTCTTC.

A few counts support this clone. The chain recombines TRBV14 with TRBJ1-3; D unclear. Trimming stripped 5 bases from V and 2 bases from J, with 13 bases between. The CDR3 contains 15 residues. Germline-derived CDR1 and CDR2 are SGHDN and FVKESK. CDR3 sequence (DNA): TGTGCCAGCAGCTCCTGGACGCGGACTGGAAACACCATATATTTT. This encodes CASSSWTRTGNTIYF. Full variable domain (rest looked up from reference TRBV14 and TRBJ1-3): EAGVTQFPSHSVIEKGQTVTLRCDPISGHDNLYWYRRVMGKEIKFLLHFVKESKQDESGMPNNRFLAERTGGTYSTLKVQPAELEDSGVYFCASSSWTRTGNTIYFGEGSWLTVV.

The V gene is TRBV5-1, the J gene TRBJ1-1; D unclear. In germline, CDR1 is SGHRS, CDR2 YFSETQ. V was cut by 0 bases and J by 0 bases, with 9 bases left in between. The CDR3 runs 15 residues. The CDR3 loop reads CASSLDPGLNTEAFF. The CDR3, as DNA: TGCGCCAGCAGCTTGGATCCAGGACTGAACACTGAAGCTTTCTTT.

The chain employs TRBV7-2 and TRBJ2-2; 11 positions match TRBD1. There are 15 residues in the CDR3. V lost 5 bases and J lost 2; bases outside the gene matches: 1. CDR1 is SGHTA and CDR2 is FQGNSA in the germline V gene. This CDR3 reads CASSRTGGNTGELFF. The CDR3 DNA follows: TGTGCCAGCAGCCGGACAGGGGGCAACACCGGGGAGCTGTTTTTT.

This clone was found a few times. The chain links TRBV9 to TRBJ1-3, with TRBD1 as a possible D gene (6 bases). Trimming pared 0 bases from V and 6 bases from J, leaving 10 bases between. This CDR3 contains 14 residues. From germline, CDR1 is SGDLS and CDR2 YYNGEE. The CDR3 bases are TGTGCCAGCAGCGTAGGTCCAGGGGTAAACACCATATATTTT. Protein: CASSVGPGVNTIYF.

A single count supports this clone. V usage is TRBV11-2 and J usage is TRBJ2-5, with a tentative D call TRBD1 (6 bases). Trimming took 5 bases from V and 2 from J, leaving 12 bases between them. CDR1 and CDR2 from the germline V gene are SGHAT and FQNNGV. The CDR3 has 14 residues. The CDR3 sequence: CASSPAGTQETQYF. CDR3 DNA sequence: TGTGCCAGCAGCCCGGCCGGGACACAAGAGACCCAGTACTTC.

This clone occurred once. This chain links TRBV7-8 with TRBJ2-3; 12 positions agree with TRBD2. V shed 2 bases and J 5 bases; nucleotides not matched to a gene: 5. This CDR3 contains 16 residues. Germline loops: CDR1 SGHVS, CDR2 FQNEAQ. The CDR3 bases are TGTGCCAGCAGCTTATGGGCTAGCGGGGGGGTAGATACGCAGTATTTT. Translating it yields CASSLWASGGVDTQYF. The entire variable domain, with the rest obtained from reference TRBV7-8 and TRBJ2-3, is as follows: GAGVSQSPRYKVAKRGQDVALRCDPISGHVSLFWYQQALGQGPEFLTYFQNEAQLDKSGLPSDRFFAERPEGSVSTLKIQRTQQEDSAVYLCASSLWASGGVDTQYFGPGTRLTVL.

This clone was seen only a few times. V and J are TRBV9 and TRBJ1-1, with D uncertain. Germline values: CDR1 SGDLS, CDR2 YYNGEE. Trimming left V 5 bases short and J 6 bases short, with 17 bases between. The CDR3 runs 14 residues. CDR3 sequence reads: CASRATPEAAEAFF. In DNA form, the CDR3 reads TGTGCCAGCAGAGCCACTCCGGAAGCGGCTGAAGCTTTCTTT.

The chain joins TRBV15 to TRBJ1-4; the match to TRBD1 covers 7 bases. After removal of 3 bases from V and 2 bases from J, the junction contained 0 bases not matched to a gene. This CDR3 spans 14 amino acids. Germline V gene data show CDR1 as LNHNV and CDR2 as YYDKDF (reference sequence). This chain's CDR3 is CATSRDRTNEKLFF. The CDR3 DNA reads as TGTGCCACCAGCAGGGACAGGACTAATGAAAAACTGTTTTTT.

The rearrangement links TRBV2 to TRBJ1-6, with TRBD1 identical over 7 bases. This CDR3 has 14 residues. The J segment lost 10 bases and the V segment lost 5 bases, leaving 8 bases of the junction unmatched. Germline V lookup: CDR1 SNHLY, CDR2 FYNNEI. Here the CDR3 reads CASSRQGRESPLHF. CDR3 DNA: TGTGCCAGCAGTAGACAGGGAAGGGAGTCACCCCTCCACTTT.